This TCR beta chain was found in a study of blood T cell repertoires in COVID-19. The count of this clone is one. Trimming cost V 3 bases and J 2 bases; bases outside gene matches: 6. The length of the CDR3 is 17 residues. CDR1 is SGHDT and CDR2 is YYEEEE in the germline V gene. Using immunoSEQ multiplex PCR, the repertoire was profiled, and TCRdb retains in-frame clones only, with some absent. The sample yields about 140,000 clones, 70% to 80% seen once. The chain links TRBV5-6 to TRBJ2-1, with 12 bases lining up with TRBD2. The receptor comes from a woman aged 50 to 60 with active or convalescent COVID-19. The sample consisted of peripheral blood. CDR3 in DNA: TGTGCCAGCAGCTACCAGACTAGCGGGAGCCCCTACAATGAGCAGTTCTTC. Its protein is CASSYQTSGSPYNEQFF.